The 29 T cell receptor beta chains listed next were all sequenced from one sample in a study of tumor-infiltrating lymphocytes in primary liver carcinoma. Bulk tissue was left unsorted, and RNA and DNA were co-extracted from 20-30 mg of it. Using a constant-region primer together with ProtoScript II reverse transcriptase, TCR beta cDNA was made from approximately 500 ng of total RNA. It was through three nested multiplex PCR rounds of slightly modified ARM-PCR that TCR beta libraries arose. The first two PCR rounds, nine to ten cycles each, used TRBV1-TRBV30 forward primers and a C-beta reverse primer. TCRdb redid the calling of the multiplex PCR reads with MiXCR, one entry per CDR3 protein. Among fewer than 110,000 distinct CDR3 sequences listed, around two thirds were seen once. Sequenced material: liver tumor tissue from sampling region 2. The subset is: tumor region T2, inferior pole. The origin of the receptors is a woman aged 55-69 years with primary liver carcinoma and hepatitis B virus infection.

Comments on this clonotype: As the CDR3 is not closed by the conserved phenylalanine or tryptophan, this likely results from a read error. It is unclear where the CDR3 begins or ends on the DNA, so no DNA is shown, and the CDR3 is as TCRdb lists it. The chain links TRBV11-2 to TRBJ2-3. The CDR3 totals 13 residues, both ends included. The germline gives CDR1 SGHAT, CDR2 FQNNGV. CDR3 loop: CASSLDREDTRYL.

To note about this clonotype: One end of the junction is discordant with germline, which a read error may explain. V usage is TRBV10-3 and J usage is TRBJ2-3; no reliable D call. Germline CDR1 is ENHRY and CDR2 is SYGVKD. The CDR3 runs 11 residues. CDR3 in DNA: TGTGCCATCAGTGCATCATATACGCTGTGTTTT. It is translated as CAISASYTLCF.

Concerning this clonotype itself: This may be a read error, as it is one base from a much larger clone. This chain links TRBV7-9 with TRBJ1-2, with D unresolved. V lost 2 bases to trimming and J lost 14 bases, with 21 bases between them. In germline, CDR1 is SEHNR, CDR2 FQNEAQ (reference sequence). The CDR3 spans 14 residues. CDR3 residues: CASSLMGRAPDRTF. The CDR3 DNA reads TGTGCCAGCAGCTTAATGGGGAGGGCGCCGGATCGGACCTTC. The whole variable domain, filled in from reference TRBV7-9 and TRBJ1-2, reads DTGVSQNPRHKITKRGQNVTFRCDPISEHNRLYWYRQTLGQGPEFLTYFQNEAQLEKSRLLSDRFSAERPKGSFSTLEIQRTEQGDSAMYLCASSLMGRAPDRTFGSGTRLTVV.

There are many counts of this clonotype. This chain joins TRBV29-1 and TRBJ1-3; D is possibly TRBD1 (6 bases). CDR3 length: 12 residues. Germline V CDR1 and CDR2: SQVTM, ANQGSEA. Trimming took 8 bases from V and 8 from J, leaving 16 bases between them. The CDR3 here is CSHTSEGDTIYF. The CDR3 DNA is TGCAGCCATACCTCTGAGGGGGACACCATATATTTT.

This clonotype occurred many times. The chain recombines TRBV7-8 with TRBJ1-2; 7 bases fit TRBD1. CDR3 length: 14 amino acids. Germline V gene data show CDR1 as SGHVS and CDR2 as FQNEAQ. V trimming: 5 bases; J trimming: 2 bases; junction bases outside the gene matches: 5. CDR3: CASSRDSPNYGYTF. Written as DNA, the CDR3 is TGTGCCAGCAGCCGGGACAGTCCAAACTATGGCTACACCTTC.

This clonotype was counted at least ten times. A read error may explain this, as a much larger clone is one base away. The rearrangement uses TRBV6-6 and TRBJ1-2; a possible D gene is TRBD1 (6 bases). CDR1 is MNHNY and CDR2 is SVGAGI in the germline V gene (reference sequence). The CDR3 contains 16 residues. CDR3 nucleotide sequence: TGTGCCAGCAGCTACCCCGGACAGAAAGCTAACTATAGCTACACCTTC. Its translation: CASSYPGQKANYSYTF.

About this clonotype itself: One junction end disagrees with the germline gene, perhaps due to a read error. The chain carries TRBV11-2 and TRBJ2-5, with 7 bases that match TRBD1. Germline-derived CDR1 and CDR2 are SGHAT and FQNNGV. This CDR3 spans 14 amino acids. CDR3 loop: CTSRPGQRQEIQYF. CDR3 nucleotide sequence: TGTACCAGCAGACCGGGACAGCGACAAGAGATCCAGTACTTC.

Turning to this clonotype: At one end, the junction sequence differs from germline, possibly due to a read error. The V and J genes are TRBV11-1 and TRBJ2-1; D not certain. Germline V gives CDR1 SGHAT, CDR2 FQDESV (reference sequence). The CDR3 runs to 13 residues. The CDR3 sequence is CTSSFGTDDEQFF. In nucleotides, the CDR3 is TGTACCAGCAGCTTCGGCACGGATGATGAGCAATTCTTC.

The table lists this clonotype with a count of one. The chain couples TRBV20-1 to TRBJ2-7; no firm D call. The CDR3 spans 19 residues. V dropped 1 base and J dropped 0 bases, with 25 bases sitting between them. Germline CDR1 DFQATT, CDR2 SNEGSKA (reference sequence). CDR3 region: CSARGYKASAWSDSYEQYF. The CDR3 nucleotides are TGCAGTGCTAGAGGCTACAAGGCTTCAGCGTGGTCGGACTCCTACGAGCAGTACTTC.

As for this clonotype: The junction departs from the called germline gene at one end, perhaps through a read error. J is TRBJ2-2 and V is TRBV4-1; weak D call: TRBD2 (6 bases). CDR3 length equals 15 residues. Germline loops: CDR1 MGHRA, CDR2 YSYEKL. Here the CDR3 DNA reads TGCGCCAGCAGCCAACCTACCGCCCCCCGCGGGGAGTTGTTTTTT. This codes for CASSQPTAPRGELFF.

About this clonotype: This may arise from a read error, as a much more abundant clone is one base away. V and J are TRBV28 and TRBJ2-1; maybe TRBD2 (5 bases). The CDR3 is 12 residues long. CDR1 MDHEN and CDR2 SYDVKM come from the germline V gene. Trimming took off 4 bases at V and 12 bases at J, with 13 bases between the two ends. The CDR3, as DNA: TGTGCCAGCAGTTCTAGCAAAGATGGGCAGTTCTTC. This sequence encodes CASSSSKDGQFF.

The chain uses TRBV4-1 and TRBJ2-7; D might be TRBD1 (6 bases). CDR1 is MGHRA and CDR2 is YSYEKL in the germline V gene. The CDR3 loop spans 15 amino acids. V was cut by 4 bases and J by 7 bases, with 20 bases left in between. The CDR3 nucleotides are TGCGCCAGCAGCCGAGACGTCACAGGGTTAGGAGAGCAGTACTTC. This sequence encodes CASSRDVTGLGEQYF.

This clonotype was seen a single time. One end of the junction is discordant with germline, which a read error may explain. The V and J genes are TRBV11-2 and TRBJ2-3; no clear D. The CDR3 covers 13 residues. Germline V gene lookup returns CDR1 SGHAT and CDR2 FQNNGV. CDR3: CASSLNRGDTRYF. In nucleotides, the CDR3 is TGTGCCAGCAGTTTAAATCGAGGAGATACGCGGTATTTT.

To note about this clonotype: A much larger clone differs from this one at a single base, so this may be a read error. This rearrangement joins TRBV7-9 to TRBJ1-1; D perhaps matches TRBD1 (5 bases). CDR3 length: 11 residues. V shed 6 bases and J shed 11 bases, with 13 bases lying between them. Germline CDR1 SEHNR, CDR2 FQNEAQ (reference sequence). The CDR3 sequence: CASSSGTMAFF. CDR3 in DNA: TGTGCCAGCAGTTCAGGGACGATGGCTTTCTTT.

V usage is TRBV28 and J usage is TRBJ2-1; TRBD2 agrees at 7 bases. Germline CDR1 MDHEN, CDR2 SYDVKM. The length of the CDR3 is 17 residues. Trimming cost V 4 bases and J 6 bases; bases outside gene matches: 15. CDR3 DNA sequence: TGTGCCAGCAGTTCTCTCGCGAGCGGGGAGGTGGCCAATGAGCAGTTCTTC. It yields the protein CASSSLASGEVANEQFF. The complete variable domain, with remaining parts taken from reference TRBV28 and TRBJ2-1, reads DVKVTQSSRYLVKRTGEKVFLECVQDMDHENMFWYRQDPGLGLRLIYFSYDVKMKEKGDIPEGYSVSREKKERFSLILESASTNQTSMYLCASSSLASGEVANEQFFGPGTRLTVL.

Comment on this clonotype: At one end the junction does not follow the germline gene, possibly because of a read error. The chain uses TRBV12-3 or TRBV12-4 and TRBJ1-1; D remains ambiguous. CDR3 length equals 13 residues. The DNA of the CDR3 is TGTGCCAGCAGTTCGGCCCATGGCCGAGAAGCATTCTTT. Translation gives CASSSAHGREAFF.

This clonotype occurred a few times. A much larger clone is a single base away; this may be a read error. The gene calls are TRBV29-1 and TRBJ1-1; no reliable D call. Per the germline V gene, CDR1 is SQVTM and CDR2 is ANQGSEA. This CDR3 contains 12 residues. The CDR3 nucleotides read TGCAGCGTTGACTGGGAGAACACTGAAGTTTTCTTT. This gives the protein CSVDWENTEVFF.

The chain has TRBV6-5 and TRBJ2-5; 7 nucleotides match TRBD2. Germline loops: CDR1 MNHEY, CDR2 SVGAGI. V dropped 6 bases and J dropped 0; count of bases not matched to a gene: 7. The CDR3 runs 15 residues. CDR3 amino acids: CASRGGFEYQETQYF. In DNA form, the CDR3 reads TGTGCCAGCAGGGGGGGGTTCGAGTACCAAGAGACCCAGTACTTC.

As for this clonotype: Possible read error: a much larger clone is one base away. The chain couples TRBV5-1 to TRBJ2-5; D may be TRBD1 (5 bases). The CDR3 is made up of 14 amino acids. V lost 4 bases and J 5 bases, leaving 15 bases between the germline ends. Germline assignment: CDR1 SGHRS and CDR2 YFSETQ. The CDR3 spells CASSTQGKAETQYF. CDR3 in DNA: TGCGCCAGCAGCACTCAGGGCAAAGCGGAGACCCAGTACTTC.

For this clonotype: Mismatch with germline at one junction end may stem from a read error. The J gene is TRBJ2-1, the V gene TRBV5-4; 8 bases align to TRBD1. In germline, CDR1 is SGHNT, CDR2 YYREEE (reference sequence). This CDR3 contains 14 residues. This CDR3 is CASMDREAYDEQFF. The CDR3 coding sequence is TGTGCCAGCATGGACAGGGAAGCCTACGATGAGCAGTTCTTC.

As regards this clonotype: With a much larger clone just one base away, this may be a read error. The gene calls are TRBV2 and TRBJ1-6; no firm D call. The CDR3 has 14 residues. Trimming pared 3 bases from V and 7 bases from J, leaving 10 bases between. Germline values: CDR1 SNHLY, CDR2 FYNNEI. The CDR3 region is CASSDRRGNSPLHF. CDR3 nucleotide sequence: TGTGCCAGCAGTGATAGGCGAGGAAATTCACCCCTCCACTTT.

Comment on this clonotype: A much more abundant neighbour one base away suggests this may be a read error. The chain carries TRBV14 and TRBJ2-1, with 7 bases identical to TRBD1. With V trimmed by 4 bases and J by 8 bases, 11 bases remained unmatched. The CDR3 covers 15 residues. CDR1 and CDR2 from the germline V gene are SGHDN and FVKESK. The CDR3, as DNA: TGTGCCAGCAGCCCCCGGGTCAGGGGGAAGGATGAGCAGTTCTTC. Amino acid sequence: CASSPRVRGKDEQFF.

This clonotype was seen just once. The rearrangement uses TRBV30 and TRBJ1-1; tentative D call: TRBD1 (5 bases). Germline assignment: CDR1 GTSNPN and CDR2 SVGIG (reference sequence). The CDR3 extends over 13 amino acids. V was trimmed by 2 bases and J by 5 bases, leaving 12 bases between them. The CDR3 DNA reads as TGTGCCTGGAGTTGGGGGGGGAGTACTGAAGCTTTCTTT. It is translated as CAWSWGGSTEAFF.

To note about this clonotype: The junction differs from germline at one of its ends, possibly a read error. The chain has TRBV30 and TRBJ2-1; TRBD2 agrees at 8 bases. Germline assignment: CDR1 GTSNPN and CDR2 SVGIG (reference sequence). The CDR3 is made up of 14 amino acids. The CDR3 spells CAWALGLAANEQLF. The DNA of the CDR3 is TGTGCCTGGGCCCTAGGACTAGCCGCCAATGAGCAGTTATTC.

Concerning this clonotype: The CDR3 does not close with the conserved phenylalanine or tryptophan, likely indicating a read error. It is unclear where the CDR3 begins or ends on the DNA, so no DNA is shown, and the CDR3 is as TCRdb lists it. The chain employs TRBV11-2 and TRBJ2-7; TRBD1 is taken as the D call from the table, unchecked against the DNA. 12 amino acids form the CDR3, both terminal residues included. CDR1 is SGHAT, CDR2 FQNNGV, per germline. The CDR3 region is CATGGSSYERYI.

As for this clonotype: One end of the junction varies from germline; a read error may be responsible. The gene calls are TRBV29-1 and TRBJ2-2, with D perhaps matching TRBD2 (6 bases). CDR3 length: 13 amino acids. The germline CDR1 and CDR2 sequences are SQVTM and ANQGSEA. CDR3 DNA: TGCAACGTCGCGGGGCACTCGGGCGGGGAGTTGTTTTTT. Translating it yields CNVAGHSGGELFF.

This clonotype has a handful of counts. A much more abundant neighbour one base away suggests this may be a read error. This chain uses TRBV12-3 or TRBV12-4 with TRBJ2-1; 9 bases map to TRBD2. CDR3 size: 13 residues. CDR3 coding DNA: TGTGCCAGCAGGACTAGCGGCTACAATGGGCAGTTCTTC. Translated: CASRTSGYNGQFF.

In regard to this clonotype: The conserved final phenylalanine or tryptophan is absent from the CDR3, which likely points to a read error. The chain employs TRBV11-3 and TRBJ2-1, with TRBD1 as a possible D gene (5 bases). Looked up from germline, CDR1 is SGHNT and CDR2 is YENEEA. The CDR3 sequence is 14 residues long. V lost 0 bases to trimming and J lost 9 bases, with 12 bases between them. The CDR3 DNA sequence: TGTGCCAGCAGCTTAGATAACCAAGGGGTTGAGCAGTTCATC. Amino acids: CASSLDNQGVEQFI.

The table lists this clonotype with many counts. CDR3: CASSKTGIMNTEAFF. The CDR3 DNA follows: TGTGCCAGCAGTAAGACAGGGATCATGAACACTGAAGCTTTCTTT. The chain joins TRBV6-5 to TRBJ1-1, with 7 bases that match TRBD1. V was pared by 5 bases and J by 0 bases, with 6 bases of the junction left unmatched. From germline, CDR1 is MNHEY and CDR2 SVGAGI. The CDR3 is 15 residues long.